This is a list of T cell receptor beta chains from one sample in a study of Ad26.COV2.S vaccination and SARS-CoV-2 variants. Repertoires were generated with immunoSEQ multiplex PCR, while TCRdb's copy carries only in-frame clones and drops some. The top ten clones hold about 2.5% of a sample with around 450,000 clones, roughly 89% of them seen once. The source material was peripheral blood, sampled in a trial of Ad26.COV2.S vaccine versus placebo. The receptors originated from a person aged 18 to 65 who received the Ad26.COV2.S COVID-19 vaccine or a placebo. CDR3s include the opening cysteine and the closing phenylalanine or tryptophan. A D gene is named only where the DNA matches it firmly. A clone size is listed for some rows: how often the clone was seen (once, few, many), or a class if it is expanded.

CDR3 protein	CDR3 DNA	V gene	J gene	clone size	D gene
CASSYSTTDTQYF	TGTGCCAGCAGTTACTCGACCACAGATACGCAGTATTTT	TRBV6-5	TRBJ2-3	few	-
CASSGRDRETYEQYF	TGTGCCAGCAGTGGACGGGACAGGGAAACCTACGAGCAGTACTTC	TRBV25-1	TRBJ2-7	-	TRBD1
CASSLAASGYTEAFF	TGTGCCAGCAGCCTCGCCGCTTCAGGCTACACTGAAGCTTTCTTT	TRBV13	TRBJ1-1	-	-
CASSLRQGAEAFF	TGTGCCAGCAGCTTACGACAGGGTGCGGAAGCTTTCTTT	TRBV5-4	TRBJ1-1	-	TRBD1
CASGGTVGNTIYF	TGTGCCAGCGGAGGGACAGTTGGAAACACCATATATTTT	TRBV2	TRBJ1-3	-	TRBD1
CASSQRLAGADTQYF	TGTGCCAGCAGCCAGCGGCTAGCGGGAGCAGATACGCAGTATTTT	TRBV5-6	TRBJ2-3	-	TRBD2
CSVVVWSRDTEAFF	TGCAGCGTTGTAGTTTGGAGTAGGGACACTGAAGCTTTCTTT	TRBV29-1	TRBJ1-1	-	-
CASSLAGTDTQYF	TGTGCCAGCAGTTTGGCGGGGACAGATACGCAGTATTTT	TRBV12-3/TRBV12-4	TRBJ2-3	-	-
CASSPRPDGYGYTF	TGTGCCAGCAGCCCCCGACCCGACGGTTATGGCTACACCTTC	TRBV9	TRBJ1-2	-	-
CASSLGRVGGGKLFF	TGTGCCAGCAGCTTAGGGAGGGTAGGGGGCGGAAAACTGTTTTTT	TRBV7-2	TRBJ1-4	-	TRBD1
CASSVAPQAGSGNTIYF	TGTGCCAGCAGCGTAGCTCCGCAGGCTGGCTCTGGAAACACCATATATTTT	TRBV9	TRBJ1-3	-	-
CASSPQATGGTDTQYF	TGTGCCAGCTCACCACAGGCGACAGGGGGCACAGATACGCAGTATTTT	TRBV18	TRBJ2-3	-	TRBD1
CASSQWIRHPTEAFF	TGTGCCAGCAGTCAATGGATCCGGCACCCCACTGAAGCTTTCTTT	TRBV6-6	TRBJ1-1	-	-
CASRFGNTIYF	TGTGCCAGCAGATTCGGAAACACCATATATTTT	TRBV27	TRBJ1-3	-	-
CASSLSGPEQYF	TGTGCCAGCAGTTTGTCTGGGCCCGAGCAGTACTTC	TRBV12-3/TRBV12-4	TRBJ2-7	-	-
CATSDLTSGRGNEQFF	TGTGCCACCAGTGATTTAACTAGCGGGAGGGGCAATGAGCAGTTCTTC	TRBV24-1	TRBJ2-1	-	TRBD2
CASSRTGTWDEKLFF	TGTGCCAGTAGTCGTACCGGGACTTGGGATGAAAAACTGTTTTTT	TRBV19	TRBJ1-4	-	-
CASSYASVNTEAFF	TGTGCCAGCAGTTACGCGTCGGTAAACACTGAAGCTTTCTTT	TRBV28	TRBJ1-1	-	-
CASSMNPQGTQYF	TGTGCCAGTAGTATGAACCCACAGGGGACCCAGTACTTC	TRBV19	TRBJ2-5	-	-
CASSRTLEGEAFF	TGTGCCAGCAGTCGTACATTAGAGGGGGAAGCTTTCTTT	TRBV6-5	TRBJ1-1	-	-
CASSQDGVAAAFF	TGCGCCAGCAGCCAAGATGGGGTCGCGGCCGCTTTCTTT	TRBV4-3	TRBJ1-1	-	-
CSAWNYGYTF	TGCAGTGCTTGGAACTATGGCTACACCTTC	TRBV20-1	TRBJ1-2	-	-
CASSVGSREEKLFF	TGTGCCAGCAGTGTAGGGAGCAGGGAAGAAAAACTGTTTTTT	TRBV9	TRBJ1-4	-	-
CASSLGGASSYNEQFF	TGTGCCAGCAGCTTAGGCGGGGCGAGCTCCTACAATGAGCAGTTCTTC	TRBV5-4	TRBJ2-1	-	-
CASSQDRERQELFF	TGTGCCAGCAGCCAAGATCGCGAGCGGCAAGAGCTGTTTTTT	TRBV3-1/TRBV3-2	TRBJ2-2	-	-
CASSQEAVGRELVGELFF	TGCGCCAGCAGCCAAGAAGCGGTTGGGCGGGAGTTGGTCGGGGAGCTGTTTTTT	TRBV4-3	TRBJ2-2	-	TRBD2
CASSVADSPNYGYTF	TGTGCCAGCAGCGTAGCGGACAGTCCTAACTATGGCTACACCTTC	TRBV9	TRBJ1-2	few	-
CASSPRTGLFGYTF	TGTGCCAGCAGCCCCCGGACAGGGTTGTTTGGCTACACCTTC	TRBV7-2	TRBJ1-2	-	TRBD1
CASSTGQKYQETQYF	TGTGCCAGCAGCACGGGACAGAAGTACCAAGAGACCCAGTACTTC	TRBV5-4	TRBJ2-5	-	TRBD1
CASSLGVGRLSEAFF	TGTGCCAGCAGTTTGGGGGTAGGCAGACTGAGTGAAGCTTTCTTT	TRBV28	TRBJ1-1	-	-
CVRSLEVRGTGELFF	TGTGTCAGAAGCTTAGAAGTTAGGGGCACCGGGGAGCTGTTTTTT	TRBV7-5	TRBJ2-2	-	-
CASSLVGLELNTDTQYF	TGCGCCAGCAGCTTGGTCGGACTAGAACTAAACACAGATACGCAGTATTTT	TRBV5-1	TRBJ2-3	-	TRBD2
CSVETGTTDTQYF	TGCAGCGTAGAGACAGGGACCACAGATACGCAGTATTTT	TRBV29-1	TRBJ2-3	-	TRBD1
CASRLQENTEAFF	TGTGCCAGCAGGTTACAGGAGAACACTGAAGCTTTCTTT	TRBV19	TRBJ1-1	-	-
CASSLRGRSYNEQFF	TGTGCCAGCAGCTTGAGGGGACGCTCCTACAATGAGCAGTTCTTC	TRBV13	TRBJ2-1	-	-
CSGETGATQYF	TGCAGCGGGGAGACTGGGGCGACCCAGTACTTC	TRBV29-1	TRBJ2-5	-	-
CASSLVWGNTGELFF	TGTGCCAGCAGCTTAGTGTGGGGGAACACCGGGGAGCTGTTTTTT	TRBV7-2	TRBJ2-2	-	-
CACHLDVSLVNSPLHF	TGTGCCTGTCATCTTGACGTGTCCCTAGTGAATTCACCCCTCCACTTT	TRBV30	TRBJ1-6	-	-
CASSKNSPLHF	TGTGCCAGTAGTAAGAATTCACCCCTCCACTTT	TRBV19	TRBJ1-6	-	-
CASSPDLSGANVLTF	TGTGCCAGCAGCCCTGATCTCTCTGGGGCCAACGTCCTGACTTTC	TRBV5-4	TRBJ2-6	-	-
CASSQDWGLGQPQHF	TGCGCCAGCAGCCAAGATTGGGGGCTGGGTCAGCCCCAGCATTTT	TRBV4-3	TRBJ1-5	-	-
CASSLLPQGAGANVLTF	TGCGCCAGCAGCTTGCTCCCACAGGGTGCTGGGGCCAACGTCCTGACTTTC	TRBV5-1	TRBJ2-6	-	-
CASVPAGSTDTQYF	TGTGCCAGCGTCCCAGCGGGGAGCACAGATACGCAGTATTTT	TRBV28	TRBJ2-3	-	TRBD2
CAITGNSAEAFF	TGTGCCATTACAGGGAATTCGGCTGAAGCTTTCTTT	TRBV2	TRBJ1-1	-	-
CASSPLGGGDEKLFF	TGTGCCAGCTCCCCCCTGGGGGGAGGGGATGAAAAACTGTTTTTT	TRBV18	TRBJ1-4	-	-
CASRGQGFSYEQYF	TGCGCCAGCAGGGGACAGGGCTTCTCCTACGAGCAGTACTTC	TRBV5-1	TRBJ2-7	-	TRBD1
CASSLDRSTYNEQFF	TGTGCCAGCAGCCTGGACAGGTCCACCTACAATGAGCAGTTCTTC	TRBV7-8	TRBJ2-1	-	TRBD1
CASSPSSGGTEAFF	TGTGCCAGCTCACCCTCTTCAGGGGGAACTGAAGCTTTCTTT	TRBV18	TRBJ1-1	-	TRBD1
CASSQAKRELRGANVLTF	TGTGCCAGCAGCCAAGCGAAGCGGGAACTGAGAGGGGCCAACGTCCTGACTTTC	TRBV3-1/TRBV3-2	TRBJ2-6	-	TRBD2
CASSEMGHSNYGYTF	TGTGCCAGCAGCGAAATGGGACACTCGAACTATGGCTACACCTTC	TRBV9	TRBJ1-2	-	-
CSVYTGGKEFF	TGCAGCGTTTACACAGGGGGCAAAGAGTTCTTC	TRBV29-1	TRBJ2-1	-	TRBD1
CASSTRTASYNEQFF	TGTGCCAGCAGCACCCGGACAGCCTCCTACAATGAGCAGTTCTTC	TRBV7-3	TRBJ2-1	few	-
CASSLTGGGRYNEQFF	TGTGCCAGCAGCTTAACCGGAGGGGGACGCTACAATGAGCAGTTCTTC	TRBV7-3	TRBJ2-1	once	-
CASSDSRTEAFF	TGTGCCAGCAGTGACAGCCGAACTGAAGCTTTCTTT	TRBV6-1	TRBJ1-1	-	-
CASSLVGDPTYEQYF	TGTGCCAGCAGCTTAGTGGGGGACCCGACCTACGAGCAGTACTTC	TRBV7-2	TRBJ2-7	-	-
CATSKGRGQTGANVLTF	TGTGCCACCAGCAAGGGCAGGGGGCAGACTGGGGCCAACGTCCTGACTTTC	TRBV15	TRBJ2-6	-	TRBD1
CASSPRSAYEQYF	TGTGCCAGCTCACCACGGTCAGCTTACGAGCAGTACTTC	TRBV18	TRBJ2-7	few	-